In its sample, the clone carrying this T cell receptor beta chain was seen a few times. Antigen specificity is unknown. TCRdb called the RT-PCR reads again in MiXCR, with one record for every CDR3 protein. The repertoire holds hundreds of thousands of distinct CDR3 sequences, with 15% to 19% as singletons. The source of the sample is a study of response to subunit inactivated influenza vaccine. The CDR3 totals 17 residues. Trimming took off 0 bases at V and 0 bases at J, with 13 bases between the two ends. Germline loops: CDR1 SGHDT, CDR2 YYEEEE. Study observations and caveats: Only a handful of new T cells, the authors suggested, are recruited with each seasonal influenza vaccination.

The V gene is TRBV5-6, the J gene TRBJ2-1; D ambiguous. This receptor was identified in a man between 45 and 60 years old who received an inactivated influenza vaccine. Sequenced material: PBMCs from blood, taken 11 to 12 days after vaccination. The CDR3 DNA reads as TGTGCCAGCAGCTTGGCGGTTTTTTTAAGCTCCTACAATGAGCAGTTCTTC. It is translated as CASSLAVFLSSYNEQFF.